This TCR beta chain was sequenced during a study of blood T cells in healthy people across ages. Alongside a J-beta primer mix, a sample-barcoded 5' primer served in a second PCR lasting about 7 to 12 cycles. MiXCR, run by TCRdb on the 5' RACE reads, gives a single entry per CDR3 protein. Of more than 1 million distinct CDR3 sequences in the sample, around 45% were seen once. This clonotype was detected a few times. The CDR3 covers 15 residues. The V segment lost 6 bases and the J segment 0 bases; nucleotides outside the gene matches: 5. This sequence originates from an older woman in good health. The chain employs TRBV12-3 or TRBV12-4 and TRBJ2-1; 7 nucleotides match TRBD1. The sequenced material came from blood. The CDR3 bases are TGTGCCAGCAGCCCGACAGGGCCCTCCTACAATGAGCAGTTCTTC. Amino acids: CASSPTGPSYNEQFF.